This passage covers 25 T cell receptor beta chains from one sample sequenced in a study of cytomegalovirus exposure and HLA in healthy donors (dated by TCRdb to about 2017). The library came from the immunoSEQ multiplex PCR assay. The table was pulled from immuneACCESS by TCRdb, which kept in-frame rearrangements only. Such tables lose some clones; where checked, under half of the loss comes from unresolved V genes, and the rest has no known cause. The sample table shows roughly 60,000 clones, and 91% are seen once. The leading ten clones occupy over 2% of the sample. Sequencing was performed on PBMCs. Receptors originate from a woman in her thirties in good health and CMV-seronegative.

This clone was observed a few times. The V gene is TRBV30, the J gene TRBJ1-2; D not resolved. V was clipped by 1 base and J by 4 bases, with 13 bases between them. Germline lookup yields CDR1 GTSNPN and CDR2 SVGIG (reference sequence). This CDR3 contains 14 residues. CDR3 bases: TGTGCCTGGAGTGGCCTGGTAGAGGTCTATGGCTACACCTTC. This codes for CAWSGLVEVYGYTF.

The V call is TRBV6-4, the J call TRBJ2-2; 10 bases are a match to TRBD2. The CDR3 is 14 residues long. The germline V gene has CDR1 MRHNA and CDR2 SNTAGT. V trimming: 7 bases; J trimming: 3 bases; junction bases outside the gene matches: 2. Here the CDR3 reads CASKGLADTGELFF. For the CDR3, the DNA is TGTGCCAGCAAAGGACTAGCGGACACCGGGGAGCTGTTTTTT.

This chain links TRBV6-5 with TRBJ2-5; D may be TRBD2 (6 bases). The V gene lost 5 bases and the J gene lost 7 bases, with 14 bases spanning the gap. Germline V lookup: CDR1 MNHEY, CDR2 SVGAGI. There are 13 residues in the CDR3. The CDR3: CASSVTSVGTQYF. The CDR3 DNA is TGTGCCAGCAGTGTGACTAGTGTCGGGACCCAGTACTTC.

The V gene is TRBV6-1, the J gene TRBJ2-2, with D possibly TRBD1 on 7 matching bases. Germline lookup yields CDR1 MNHNS and CDR2 SASEGT. V was shortened by 3 bases and J by 6 bases, with 14 bases between the two germline ends. This CDR3 region has 15 residues. The DNA of the CDR3 is TGTGCCAGCAGTGATGGGGGGACAGTGGCCGGGGAGCTGTTTTTT. Its translation is CASSDGGTVAGELFF.

The chain combines TRBV4-1 with TRBJ2-5; D is possibly TRBD2 (6 bases). The germline gives CDR1 MGHRA, CDR2 YSYEKL. CDR3 length: 16 residues. Trimming stripped 1 base from V and 4 bases from J, with 16 bases between. CDR3 nucleotide sequence: TGCGCCAGCAGCCAAGTTATGGGGCGCGGGGTAGAGACCCAGTACTTC. Its translation: CASSQVMGRGVETQYF.

The chain uses TRBV11-2 and TRBJ2-1, with D possibly matching TRBD2 (5 bases). Germline-derived CDR1 and CDR2 are SGHAT and FQNNGV. Trimming pared 1 base from V and 10 bases from J, leaving 14 bases between. The CDR3 runs to 14 residues. For the CDR3, the DNA is TGTGCCAGCAGCTTAGGCCCTAGAGGGAACGAGCAGTTCTTC. It translates to CASSLGPRGNEQFF.

This chain joins TRBV19 and TRBJ2-5; TRBD1 agrees at 12 bases. The germline V gene encodes CDR1 LNHDA and CDR2 SQIVND (reference sequence). V gave up 5 bases and J gave up 10 bases; unmatched junction bases: 11. The CDR3 length is 15 residues. CDR3 protein: CASSSPPGTGGVQYF. CDR3 sequence (DNA): TGTGCCAGTAGTTCCCCTCCGGGGACAGGGGGCGTCCAGTACTTC. The full variable domain, in which reference TRBV19 and TRBJ2-5 provide the parts outside the CDR3, is DGGITQSPKYLFRKEGQNVTLSCEQNLNHDAMYWYRQDPGQGLRLIYYSQIVNDFQKGDIAEGYSVSREKKESFPLTVTSAQKNPTAFYLCASSSPPGTGGVQYFGPGTRLLVL.

This sequence joins TRBV9 and TRBJ2-2; the D gene is possibly TRBD2 (6 bases). The V gene lost 2 bases and the J gene lost 5 bases, with 13 bases spanning the gap. Germline V CDR1 and CDR2: SGDLS, YYNGEE. The CDR3 loop spans 15 amino acids. This CDR3 is CASSVSGDRTGELFF. The CDR3 region has the DNA TGTGCCAGCAGCGTGTCGGGAGATCGGACCGGGGAGCTGTTTTTT.

This sequence joins TRBV5-6 and TRBJ1-2; possibly TRBD1 for D (6 bases). Trimming took 4 bases from V and 5 from J, leaving 12 bases between them. This CDR3 has 13 amino acids. Germline values: CDR1 SGHDT, CDR2 YYEEEE. CDR3: CASSRQDSYGYTF. The CDR3 DNA reads TGTGCCAGCAGCCGCCAGGACAGTTATGGCTACACCTTC.

The J gene is TRBJ1-2, the V gene TRBV9; D unclear. V dropped 2 bases and J dropped 4 bases, with 15 bases sitting between them. The CDR3 contains 15 residues. Germline CDR1 reads SGDLS; CDR2 reads YYNGEE. The CDR3 region has the DNA TGTGCCAGCAGCGTGGCGCTGGGCGTGGGCTATGGCTACACCTTC. It yields the protein CASSVALGVGYGYTF.

The chain joins TRBV6-5 to TRBJ2-1; 13 bases align to TRBD2. Germline CDR1 reads MNHEY; CDR2 reads SVGAGI. Trimming at V came to 6 bases and at J to 9 bases, leaving 8 bases not matched to a gene. This CDR3 is 15 amino acids long. The CDR3 DNA reads TGTGCCAGCAGCCGGTCCGGGACTAGCGGGATTGAGCAGTTCTTC. It codes for CASSRSGTSGIEQFF.

This chain links TRBV29-1 with TRBJ1-2; TRBD1 agrees at 7 bases. The V gene end was trimmed by 3 bases and the J gene end by 4 bases; junction bases not matched to a gene: 2. The CDR3 is 12 residues long. Per germline, CDR1 SQVTM and CDR2 ANQGSEA. CDR3 residues: CSVEKGAYGYTF. The CDR3 DNA reads TGCAGCGTTGAGAAGGGGGCCTATGGCTACACCTTC. The full variable domain, rest sourced from reference TRBV29-1 and TRBJ1-2, is SAVISQKPSRDICQRGTSLTIQCQVDSQVTMMFWYRQQPGQSLTLIATANQGSEATYESGFVIDKFPISRPNLTFSTLTVSNMSPEDSSIYLCSVEKGAYGYTFGSGTRLTVV.

This chain connects TRBV9 to TRBJ2-3; 12 nucleotides align to TRBD2. The germline V gene has CDR1 SGDLS and CDR2 YYNGEE. The trim removed 1 base at V and 0 bases at J, leaving 3 bases unmatched. The CDR3 loop spans 17 amino acids. In nucleotides, the CDR3 is TGTGCCAGCAGCGTACTAGCGGGAGGGCCGAGCACAGATACGCAGTATTTT. It translates to CASSVLAGGPSTDTQYF.

V and J are TRBV4-1 and TRBJ2-7; TRBD1 is a possible D gene (5 bases). Per germline, CDR1 MGHRA and CDR2 YSYEKL. Trimming stripped 1 base from V and 3 bases from J, with 19 bases between. This CDR3 is built from 17 residues. This CDR3 reads CASSQVFSGFESYEQYF. The CDR3 nucleotides are TGCGCCAGCAGCCAAGTTTTTTCAGGGTTTGAAAGCTACGAGCAGTACTTC.

J is TRBJ2-5 and V is TRBV25-1; 11 positions match TRBD2. CDR3 length: 16 residues. Germline values: CDR1 MGHDK, CDR2 SYGVNS. V gave up 4 bases and J gave up 4 bases; unmatched junction bases: 8. The CDR3 DNA reads TGTGCCAGCAGTGGGACTACTAGCGGGAGCGGAGAGACCCAGTACTTC. This translates into CASSGTTSGSGETQYF. Combining the CDR3 with reference TRBV25-1 and TRBJ2-5 gives the whole variable domain EADIYQTPRYLVIGTGKKITLECSQTMGHDKMYWYQQDPGMELHLIHYSYGVNSTEKGDLSSESTVSRIRTEHFPLTLESARPSHTSQYLCASSGTTSGSGETQYFGPGTRLLVL.

CDR3 nucleotides: TGTGCCAGCAGCTCAGAAACCCTTACAGGGGGCACTGAAGCTTTCTTT. This gives the protein CASSSETLTGGTEAFF. V and J are TRBV7-3 and TRBJ1-1; 8 bases map to TRBD1. The CDR3 loop spans 16 amino acids. V lost 4 bases and J lost 4; bases outside the gene matches: 11. Per germline, CDR1 SGHTA and CDR2 FQGTGA.

V is TRBV5-1 and J is TRBJ2-5, with D perhaps matching TRBD1 (6 bases). CDR1 is SGHRS and CDR2 is YFSETQ in the germline V gene. CDR3 length: 15 residues. The V and J ends lost 0 bases and 5 bases respectively, with 14 bases between them. The chain's CDR3 is CASSLAGQILETQYF. The CDR3, as DNA: TGCGCCAGCAGCTTGGCGGGACAAATTCTGGAGACCCAGTACTTC.

The rearrangement uses TRBV11-2 and TRBJ2-5; 10 positions agree with TRBD2. Germline V gene lookup returns CDR1 SGHAT and CDR2 FQNNGV. The CDR3 covers 16 residues. Trimming took 5 bases from V and 5 from J; bases not matched to a gene: 11. The CDR3 spells CASSLSELAGVETQYF. CDR3 bases: TGTGCCAGCAGCCTCTCTGAGCTAGCGGGAGTGGAGACCCAGTACTTC.

The chain joins TRBV7-6 to TRBJ1-4; D remains unclear. The CDR3 loop spans 16 amino acids. The V gene lost 5 bases and the J gene lost 0 bases, with 13 bases spanning the gap. From germline, CDR1 is SGHVS and CDR2 FNYEAQ. In nucleotides, the CDR3 is TGTGCCAGCAGCCTAGGAGGCGGTACAACTAATGAAAAACTGTTTTTT. This codes for CASSLGGGTTNEKLFF.

This clone turned up a few times. The chain has TRBV18 and TRBJ1-5, with D hard to call. Germline values: CDR1 KGHSH, CDR2 LQKENI. The CDR3 sequence is 16 residues long. V gave up 3 bases and J gave up 2 bases, with 14 bases separating them. The CDR3 DNA reads as TGTGCCAGCTCACCCGCCAGGATGGAGGGCAATCAGCCCCAGCATTTT. Translating gives CASSPARMEGNQPQHF.

Points on this clone: Germline is not matched at one junction end, which may reflect a read error. CDR3 in amino acids: CAGSEPGGSYNEQFF. CDR3 nucleotide sequence: TGTGCCGGCAGTGAACCGGGGGGCTCCTACAATGAGCAGTTCTTC. V gene TRBV6-1 combines with J gene TRBJ2-1, with 7 positions matching TRBD2. This CDR3 has 15 amino acids. The germline V gene has CDR1 MNHNS and CDR2 SASEGT.

The chain combines TRBV7-3 with TRBJ2-1; 10 bases match TRBD2. Germline trimming cut 3 bases from V and 8 bases from J; bases unmatched to any gene: 10. Per germline, CDR1 SGHTA and CDR2 FQGTGA. This CDR3 contains 16 residues. The CDR3 region is CASSFLAGDGMDEQFF. The CDR3 DNA is TGTGCCAGCAGCTTCCTAGCGGGAGACGGTATGGATGAGCAGTTCTTC.

The CDR3 DNA reads as TGTGCCAGCAGCATACTTAGCGGGAGGGATACGCAGTATTTT. It is translated as CASSILSGRDTQYF. V usage is TRBV7-2 and J usage is TRBJ2-3; 10 bases are a match to TRBD2. The CDR3 loop spans 14 amino acids. V was clipped by 5 bases and J by 6 bases; unmatched bases: 5. Germline values: CDR1 SGHTA, CDR2 FQGNSA.

The chain uses TRBV11-2 and TRBJ2-7; 9 positions match TRBD2. V lost 2 bases to trimming and J lost 7 bases; unmatched junction nucleotides: 6. The CDR3 has 14 residues. The germline V gene has CDR1 SGHAT and CDR2 FQNNGV. CDR3 amino acids: CASSLRLAGQEQYF. The CDR3, as DNA: TGTGCCAGCAGCTTAAGGCTAGCGGGGCAGGAGCAGTACTTC.

This clone came up once. The gene calls are TRBV29-1 and TRBJ1-1, with TRBD1 matching over 7 bases. The CDR3 has 15 amino acids. The V and J ends lost 4 bases and 0 bases, in that order; junction bases with no gene match: 8. Germline V lookup: CDR1 SQVTM, CDR2 ANQGSEA. CDR3 in DNA: TGCAGCGTTGGAGGGGGCCCGGGAATGAACACTGAAGCTTTCTTT. Translated, it gives CSVGGGPGMNTEAFF.